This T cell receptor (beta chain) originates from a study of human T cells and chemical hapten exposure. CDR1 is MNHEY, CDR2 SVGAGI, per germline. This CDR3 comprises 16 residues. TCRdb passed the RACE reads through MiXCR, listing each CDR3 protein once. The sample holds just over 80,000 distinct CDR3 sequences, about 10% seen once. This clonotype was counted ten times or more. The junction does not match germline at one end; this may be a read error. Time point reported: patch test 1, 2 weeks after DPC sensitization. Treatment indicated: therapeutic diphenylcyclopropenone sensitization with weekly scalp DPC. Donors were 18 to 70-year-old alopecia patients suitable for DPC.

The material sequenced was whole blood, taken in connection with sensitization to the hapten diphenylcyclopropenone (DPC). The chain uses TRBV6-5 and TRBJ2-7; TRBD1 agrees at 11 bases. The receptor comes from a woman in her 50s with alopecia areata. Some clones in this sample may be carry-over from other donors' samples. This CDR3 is CASSYDRTGGSHEQYF. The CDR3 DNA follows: TGTGCCAGCAGTTACGACAGGACAGGGGGCTCCCACGAGCAGTACTTC.